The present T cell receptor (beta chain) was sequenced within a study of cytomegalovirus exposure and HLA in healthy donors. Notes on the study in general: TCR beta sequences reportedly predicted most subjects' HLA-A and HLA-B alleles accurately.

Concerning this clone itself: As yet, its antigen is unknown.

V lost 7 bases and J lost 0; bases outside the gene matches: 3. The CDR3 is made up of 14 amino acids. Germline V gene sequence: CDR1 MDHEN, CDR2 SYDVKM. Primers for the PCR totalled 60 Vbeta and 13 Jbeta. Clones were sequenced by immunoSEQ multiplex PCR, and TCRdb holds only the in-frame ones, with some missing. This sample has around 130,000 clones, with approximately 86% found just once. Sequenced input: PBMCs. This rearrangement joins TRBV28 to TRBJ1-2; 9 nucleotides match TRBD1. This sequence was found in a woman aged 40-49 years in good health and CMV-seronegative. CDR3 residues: CASTRTGANYGYTF. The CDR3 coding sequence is TGTGCCAGCACACGGACAGGGGCTAACTATGGCTACACCTTC.